The entry that follows covers one T cell receptor beta chain sequence. From germline, CDR1 is SGHNT and CDR2 YENEEA. CDR3 length: 14 residues. V lost 8 bases, J lost 8 bases, and 10 bases stayed unmatched. The sample originates from a study of technical replicates of blood from four donors. The protocol was immunoSEQ multiplex PCR, while the TCRdb copy is restricted to in-frame clones and leaves out a portion. The sample records tens of thousands of clones, roughly 91% being singletons. The TCR sequence derives from a human donor in good health. Some clones in this sample may be carry-over from other donors' samples. The V gene is TRBV11-3, the J gene TRBJ2-2, with TRBD2 matching 8 bases. The sequenced sample consisted of T cells isolated from PBMCs. The CDR3 DNA reads as TGTGCCAGCGCTCCCCGGGGGGGCCGGGGGGAGCTGTTTTTT. This sequence encodes CASAPRGGRGELFF.